The 31 T cell receptor beta chains reported below all come from one sample, sequenced in a study of blood T cell repertoires in COVID-19. Here immunoSEQ multiplex PCR was the method, and the copy in TCRdb shows in-frame clones only, minus some. The table has roughly 360,000 clones, 87% seen once. The specimen was PBMCs or T cells enriched from blood (not recorded which). Receptors were obtained from a man aged 25 to 40 who had recovered from COVID-19.

V and J are TRBV5-1 and TRBJ2-1, with 9 bases aligning to TRBD2. This CDR3 spans 15 amino acids. J was trimmed by 5 bases and V by 3 bases; bases with no gene match: 6. Per the germline V gene, CDR1 is SGHRS and CDR2 is YFSETQ. For the CDR3, the DNA is TGCGCCAGCAGCTCTCTAGCGGGGCCCGACAATGAGCAGTTCTTC. This translates into CASSSLAGPDNEQFF. Using reference TRBV5-1 and TRBJ2-1 for the parts outside the CDR3, the full variable domain is KAGVTQTPRYLIKTRGQQVTLSCSPISGHRSVSWYQQTPGQGLQFLFEYFSETQRNKGNFPGRFSGRQFSNSRSEMNVSTLELGDSALYLCASSSLAGPDNEQFFGPGTRLTVL.

This chain links TRBV29-1 with TRBJ1-1; D not resolved. Germline CDR1 SQVTM, CDR2 ANQGSEA. The CDR3 extends over 12 amino acids. The V end lost 5 bases, the J end lost 4 bases, and 11 bases lay between the germline ends. CDR3 nucleotides: TGCAGCGTTATTGACGCGGGCACTGAAGCTTTCTTT. Translation gives CSVIDAGTEAFF.

This sequence joins TRBV20-1 and TRBJ2-4; perhaps TRBD1 as D (5 bases). Germline V gives CDR1 DFQATT, CDR2 SNEGSKA (reference sequence). Trimming removed 3 bases from V and 0 bases from J, with 9 bases in between. The CDR3 covers 14 residues. DNA of the CDR3: TGCAGTGCTAGTGCAGGGCCAGCCAAAAACATTCAGTACTTC. Residues: CSASAGPAKNIQYF.

The genes are TRBV29-1 and TRBJ2-1; 9 positions match TRBD2. After removal of 3 bases from V and 10 bases from J, the junction contained 7 bases not matched to a gene. Germline assignment: CDR1 SQVTM and CDR2 ANQGSEA. The CDR3 covers 13 residues. CDR3 nucleotide sequence: TGCAGCGTTGACCCGACTAGCGGCGGGGAGCAGTTCTTC. Translating gives CSVDPTSGGEQFF.

This clone was seen once. V gene TRBV27 combines with J gene TRBJ2-1; D perhaps matches TRBD2 (6 bases). Germline CDR1 is MNHEY and CDR2 is SMNVEV (reference sequence). CDR3 length: 12 amino acids. The V end lost 6 bases, the J end lost 9 bases, and 12 bases lay between the germline ends. CDR3 residues: CASSGGISEQFF. DNA of the CDR3: TGTGCCAGCAGCGGAGGGATAAGTGAGCAGTTCTTC.

V and J are TRBV27 and TRBJ2-1; 7 bases fit TRBD1. Looked up from germline, CDR1 is MNHEY and CDR2 is SMNVEV (reference sequence). The V segment lost 5 bases and the J segment 10 bases; nucleotides outside the gene matches: 8. This CDR3 is built from 13 residues. The chain's CDR3 is CASSPTGDNEQFF. CDR3 coding DNA: TGTGCCAGCAGTCCCACAGGGGATAACGAGCAGTTCTTC.

This chain links TRBV5-4 with TRBJ2-3, with TRBD2 matching over 7 bases. CDR1 is SGHNT, CDR2 YYREEE, per germline (reference sequence). Losses at the gene ends were 2 bases for V and 2 bases for J; bases not matched to a gene: 5. The length of the CDR3 is 15 residues. CDR3 amino acids: CASSFAGVDTDTQYF. CDR3 coding DNA: TGTGCCAGCAGCTTCGCGGGGGTAGACACAGATACGCAGTATTTT.

The V and J genes are TRBV7-7 and TRBJ2-3; tentatively, D is TRBD2 (6 bases). The CDR3 has 15 amino acids. CDR1 is SSHAT, CDR2 FNYEAQ, per germline (reference sequence). The V end lost 6 bases, the J end lost 0 bases, and 13 bases lay between the germline ends. CDR3 loop: CASRTLALSTDTQYF. The CDR3 nucleotides read TGTGCCAGCAGAACTCTAGCGCTGAGCACAGATACGCAGTATTTT.

This clone showed up just once. CDR3 DNA: TGTGCCAGCAGTCAGTTATCCGGGAGAACATCCTACGAGCAGTACTTC. It encodes CASSQLSGRTSYEQYF. The chain employs TRBV6-2 or TRBV6-3 and TRBJ2-7, with D maybe TRBD2 (6 bases). This CDR3 is 16 amino acids long. The germline V gene encodes CDR1 MNHEY and CDR2 SVGEGT. Trimming removed 5 bases at V and 1 base at J, with 18 bases between.

The gene calls are TRBV19 and TRBJ1-2, with D maybe TRBD1 (6 bases). The V gene's germline CDR1 is LNHDA and CDR2 SQIVND (reference sequence). CDR3 length: 16 amino acids. Trimming took off 4 bases at V and 8 bases at J, with 23 bases between the two ends. In nucleotides, the CDR3 is TGTGCCAGTAGTAATGGACAGTACATCTATGGTGTCGGCTACACCTTC. It codes for CASSNGQYIYGVGYTF.

This rearrangement joins TRBV6-5 to TRBJ1-1; TRBD1 matches at 7 bases. This CDR3 has 13 amino acids. Germline loops: CDR1 MNHEY, CDR2 SVGAGI. Trimming took 5 bases from V and 4 from J; bases not matched to a gene: 4. The CDR3 DNA reads as TGTGCCAGCAGTCAGGGGGGTGGCACTGAAGCTTTCTTT. Encoded protein: CASSQGGGTEAFF.

The chain uses TRBV4-1 and TRBJ1-2, with D possibly being TRBD1 (5 bases). Germline assignment: CDR1 MGHRA and CDR2 YSYEKL. Trimming took off 1 base at V and 4 bases at J, with 10 bases between the two ends. There are 14 residues in the CDR3. The CDR3 nucleotides are TGCGCCAGCAGCCAAGCCGGGACTCCCTATGGCTACACCTTC. This sequence encodes CASSQAGTPYGYTF.

The rearrangement joins TRBV7-9 to TRBJ1-1; the D is unclear. Germline V gene lookup returns CDR1 SEHNR and CDR2 FQNEAQ (reference sequence). V gave up 10 bases and J gave up 1 base, with 10 bases separating them. This CDR3 is built from 12 residues. The CDR3 sequence is CAIQDKNTEAFF. Written as DNA, the CDR3 is TGTGCCATCCAAGACAAGAACACTGAAGCTTTCTTT.

V is TRBV4-1 and J is TRBJ2-1, with TRBD2 identical over 9 bases. Trimming took 2 bases from V and 5 from J; bases not matched to a gene: 7. Germline V gene data show CDR1 as MGHRA and CDR2 as YSYEKL. There are 16 residues in the CDR3. DNA for the CDR3: TGCGCCAGCAGCCAAAAAAGCGGGGGGCTCCACAATGAGCAGTTCTTC. Protein product: CASSQKSGGLHNEQFF.

V and J are TRBV3-1 (or the pseudogene TRBV3-2) and TRBJ2-3, with TRBD2 identical over 8 bases. The CDR3 spans 15 residues. V was clipped by 1 base and J by 1 base; unmatched bases: 1. The germline gives CDR1 LGHDT, CDR2 YNNKEL (reference sequence). In nucleotides, the CDR3 is TGTGCCAGCAGCCAAGTTAGCGGGGGCACAGATACGCAGTATTTT. This translates into CASSQVSGGTDTQYF.

The chain couples TRBV10-3 to TRBJ1-1, with 7 bases matching TRBD1. Germline loops: CDR1 ENHRY, CDR2 SYGVKD. CDR3 length: 15 amino acids. V was pared by 2 bases and J by 1 base, with 4 bases of the junction left unmatched. CDR3 protein: CAISETRGQNTEAFF. The CDR3 region has the DNA TGTGCCATCAGTGAGACGAGGGGGCAGAACACTGAAGCTTTCTTT.

The chain recombines TRBV19 with TRBJ2-7; 8 bases are shared with TRBD2. V shed 7 bases, J shed 2 bases, and the junction held 10 bases outside the gene matches. The germline V gene has CDR1 LNHDA and CDR2 SQIVND (reference sequence). There are 15 residues in the CDR3. DNA for the CDR3: TGTGCCAGTATGGAGCCACTAGCGGAACCCTACGAGCAGTACTTC. This translates into CASMEPLAEPYEQYF.

V and J are TRBV19 and TRBJ1-1; TRBD1 agrees at 7 bases. Germline CDR1 LNHDA, CDR2 SQIVND (reference sequence). V lost 2 bases, J lost 8 bases, and 5 bases stayed unmatched. The CDR3 runs to 13 residues. CDR3 region: CASSIRTGREAFF. CDR3 sequence (DNA): TGTGCCAGTAGTATAAGGACAGGTCGCGAAGCTTTCTTT.

The chain has TRBV7-2 and TRBJ2-2, with TRBD2 matching over 12 bases. Germline V gives CDR1 SGHTA, CDR2 FQGNSA. Trimming at V came to 5 bases and at J to 5 bases, leaving 3 bases not matched to a gene. This CDR3 comprises 15 residues. CDR3 sequence reads: CASSILAGGTGELFF. CDR3 bases: TGTGCCAGCAGCATACTAGCGGGGGGAACCGGGGAGCTGTTTTTT.

The V call is TRBV4-1, the J call TRBJ2-5; 7 bases are shared with TRBD2. J gave up 5 bases and V 1 base, and 10 bases lay outside the gene matches. The CDR3 consists of 16 residues. Germline V gene sequence: CDR1 MGHRA, CDR2 YSYEKL. DNA of the CDR3: TGCGCCAGCAGCCAAGCCTGGTCTGGACTAGGCGAGACCCAGTACTTC. Amino acid sequence: CASSQAWSGLGETQYF.

The chain uses TRBV7-6 and TRBJ2-2, with 10 positions matching TRBD2. The CDR3 totals 18 residues. V trimming: 5 bases; J trimming: 4 bases; junction bases outside the gene matches: 13. The germline V gene has CDR1 SGHVS and CDR2 FNYEAQ. This CDR3 is CASSPRSAGGHGTGELFF. The CDR3 DNA follows: TGTGCCAGCAGCCCACGGTCAGCGGGGGGGCATGGCACCGGGGAGCTGTTTTTT.

CDR3 DNA sequence: TGTGCCAGCAGCTTAGGGTCTGAGGTGGGGGGGAAGACCCAGTACTTC. Translated, it gives CASSLGSEVGGKTQYF. The chain combines TRBV7-8 with TRBJ2-5, with TRBD2 matching over 7 bases. V lost 1 base to trimming and J lost 6 bases; unmatched junction nucleotides: 11. The germline V gene encodes CDR1 SGHVS and CDR2 FQNEAQ. The CDR3 runs 16 residues.

The chain uses TRBV10-3 and TRBJ2-3; 8 positions match TRBD1. The germline gives CDR1 ENHRY, CDR2 SYGVKD. V shed 10 bases, J shed 4 bases, and the junction held 7 bases outside the gene matches. This CDR3 region has 13 residues. The CDR3 loop is CATQTGGADTQYF. CDR3 in DNA: TGTGCCACCCAAACAGGGGGTGCAGATACGCAGTATTTT.

In its sample, this clone was seen once. The rearrangement links TRBV12-5 to TRBJ1-1, with 11 bases fitting TRBD1. The CDR3 totals 18 residues. CDR1 and CDR2 from the germline V gene are LGHNT and FRNRAP. Trimming took 0 bases from V and 5 from J; bases not matched to a gene: 11. CDR3 sequence: CASGLVIRDRGFWTEAFF. The DNA for the CDR3 is TGTGCTAGTGGTTTGGTAATTAGGGACAGGGGGTTTTGGACTGAAGCTTTCTTT. Filled out from reference TRBV12-5 and TRBJ1-1, the complete variable domain reads DARVTQTPRHKVTEMGQEVTMRCQPILGHNTVFWYRQTMMQGLELLAYFRNRAPLDDSGMPKDRFSAEMPDATLATLKIQPSEPRDSAVYFCASGLVIRDRGFWTEAFFGQGTRLTVV.

V gene TRBV20-1 combines with J gene TRBJ2-7; D may be TRBD1 (5 bases). The V end was cut by 3 bases, the J end by 5 bases, with 11 bases between. Germline CDR1 is DFQATT and CDR2 is SNEGSKA (reference sequence). This CDR3 has 12 amino acids. DNA of the CDR3: TGCAGTGCTAGTAGCAGGGCCGACGAGCAGTACTTC. Translated, it gives CSASSRADEQYF.

The CDR3 nucleotides are TGTGCCAGCAACCCCTCGAGGTTGGATGGCTACACCTTC. Translated: CASNPSRLDGYTF. The V call is TRBV6-2 or TRBV6-3, the J call TRBJ1-2; D ambiguous. The CDR3 loop spans 13 amino acids. Trimming shortened V by 7 bases and J by 6 bases, and 15 bases separated the two germline ends. CDR1 is MNHEY, CDR2 SVGEGT, per germline.

V gene TRBV13 combines with J gene TRBJ2-5; 9 bases align to TRBD2. The germline V gene encodes CDR1 PRHDT and CDR2 FYEKMQ (reference sequence). Germline trimming cut 2 bases from V and 2 bases from J; bases unmatched to any gene: 3. The CDR3 length is 15 residues. The CDR3 loop is CASSLLLAGQETQYF. The DNA for the CDR3 is TGTGCCAGCAGCTTACTCCTAGCGGGACAAGAGACCCAGTACTTC.

The rearrangement uses TRBV2 and TRBJ2-1; D is perhaps TRBD2 (6 bases). CDR3 length equals 15 residues. Trimming left V 2 bases short and J 7 bases short, with 15 bases between. Germline CDR1 and CDR2: SNHLY and FYNNEI. The CDR3 DNA reads TGTGCCAGCAGTGAAAGACGGGACTCCCAAAATGAGCAGTTCTTC. Translating gives CASSERRDSQNEQFF.

V usage is TRBV29-1 and J usage is TRBJ2-5; D possibly corresponds to TRBD2 (6 bases). CDR3 length: 13 amino acids. The germline CDR1 and CDR2 sequences are SQVTM and ANQGSEA. The V end lost 2 bases, the J end lost 5 bases, and 12 bases lay between the germline ends. This CDR3 is CSVEPTRRETQYF. In nucleotides, the CDR3 is TGCAGCGTTGAACCGACTAGGCGGGAGACCCAGTACTTC.

The rearrangement links TRBV30 to TRBJ1-2; 8 bases match TRBD1. CDR3 size: 12 residues. Germline V gene data show CDR1 as GTSNPN and CDR2 as SVGIG (reference sequence). With 8 bases clipped from V and 2 bases from J, the junction kept 4 bases outside the gene matches. CDR3 nucleotide sequence: TGTGCCGGAGGGACAGGAAACTATGGCTACACCTTC. Protein product: CAGGTGNYGYTF.

This clone was counted once. The V call is TRBV9, the J call TRBJ2-2; 15 positions match TRBD2. The ends lost 4 bases at V and 0 bases at J; junction bases unmatched: 10. CDR1 and CDR2 (germline): SGDLS, YYNGEE. The CDR3 length is 20 residues. As DNA, the CDR3 is TGTGCCAGCAGCAAGGGACTAGCGGGGGGCCTTCTCCCGAACACCGGGGAGCTGTTTTTT. It specifies CASSKGLAGGLLPNTGELFF.